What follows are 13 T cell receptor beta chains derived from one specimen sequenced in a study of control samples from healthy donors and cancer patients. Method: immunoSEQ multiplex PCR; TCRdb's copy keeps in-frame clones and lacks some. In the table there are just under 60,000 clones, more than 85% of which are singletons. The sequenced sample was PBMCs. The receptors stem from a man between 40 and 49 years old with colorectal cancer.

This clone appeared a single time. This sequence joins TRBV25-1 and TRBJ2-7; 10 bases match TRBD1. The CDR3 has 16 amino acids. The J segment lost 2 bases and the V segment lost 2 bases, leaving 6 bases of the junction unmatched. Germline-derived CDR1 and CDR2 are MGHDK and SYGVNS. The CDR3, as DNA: TGTGCCAGCAGTGAACTTACCGGGACAGGGGCCTACGAGCAGTACTTC. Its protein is CASSELTGTGAYEQYF.

DNA of the CDR3: TGTGCCAGCAGCAGGGGAAATGAGCAGTTCTTC. Amino acids: CASSRGNEQFF. The chain combines TRBV11-3 with TRBJ2-1; weak D call: TRBD1 (5 bases). Looked up from germline, CDR1 is SGHNT and CDR2 is YENEEA. The V and J ends lost 5 bases and 7 bases respectively, with 6 bases between them. The CDR3 spans 11 residues.

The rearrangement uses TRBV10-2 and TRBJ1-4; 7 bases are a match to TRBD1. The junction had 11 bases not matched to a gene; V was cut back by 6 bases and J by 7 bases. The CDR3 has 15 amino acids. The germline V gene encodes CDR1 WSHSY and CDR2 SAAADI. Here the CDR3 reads CASSKEQGTGEKLFF. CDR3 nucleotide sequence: TGCGCCAGCAGCAAGGAACAGGGGACGGGTGAAAAACTGTTTTTT.

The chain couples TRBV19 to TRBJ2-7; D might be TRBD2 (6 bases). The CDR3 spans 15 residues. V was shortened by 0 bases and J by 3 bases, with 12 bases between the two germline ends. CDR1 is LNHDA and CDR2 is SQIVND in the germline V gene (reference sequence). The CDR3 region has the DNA TGTGCCAGTAGTATAGATGGGGGGACCTTCTACGAGCAGTACTTC. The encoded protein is CASSIDGGTFYEQYF.

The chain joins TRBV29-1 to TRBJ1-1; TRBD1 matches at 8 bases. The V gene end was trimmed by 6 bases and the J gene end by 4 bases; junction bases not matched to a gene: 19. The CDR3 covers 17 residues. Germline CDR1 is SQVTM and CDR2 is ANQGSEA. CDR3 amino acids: CSVIVGQGVVWGTEAFF. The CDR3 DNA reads TGCAGCGTAATAGTCGGACAGGGTGTTGTTTGGGGCACTGAAGCTTTCTTT.

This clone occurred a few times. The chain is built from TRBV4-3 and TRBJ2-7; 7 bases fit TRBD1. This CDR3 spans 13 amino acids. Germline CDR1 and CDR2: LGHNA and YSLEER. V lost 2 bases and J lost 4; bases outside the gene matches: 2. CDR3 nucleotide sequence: TGCGCCAGCAGCCAACAACAGGGGTACGAGCAGTACTTC. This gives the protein CASSQQQGYEQYF.

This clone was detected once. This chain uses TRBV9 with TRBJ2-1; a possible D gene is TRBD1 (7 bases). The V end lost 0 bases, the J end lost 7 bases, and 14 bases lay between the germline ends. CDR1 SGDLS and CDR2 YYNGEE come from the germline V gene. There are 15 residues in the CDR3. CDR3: CASSVVGAGGNEQFF. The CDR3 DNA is TGTGCCAGCAGCGTAGTGGGGGCAGGGGGGAATGAGCAGTTCTTC.

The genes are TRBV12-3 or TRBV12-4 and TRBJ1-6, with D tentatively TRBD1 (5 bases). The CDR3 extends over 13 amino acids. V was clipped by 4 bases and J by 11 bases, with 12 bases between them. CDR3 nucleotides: TGTGCCAGCAGTTCTCACGGGGGGGCACCCCTCCACTTT. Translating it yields CASSSHGGAPLHF.

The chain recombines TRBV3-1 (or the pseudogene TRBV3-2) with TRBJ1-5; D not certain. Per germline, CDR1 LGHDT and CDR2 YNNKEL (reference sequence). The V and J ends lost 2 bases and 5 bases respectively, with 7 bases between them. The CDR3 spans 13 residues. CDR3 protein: CASSQRSDQPQHF. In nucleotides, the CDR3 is TGTGCCAGCAGCCAAAGGTCAGATCAGCCCCAGCATTTT.

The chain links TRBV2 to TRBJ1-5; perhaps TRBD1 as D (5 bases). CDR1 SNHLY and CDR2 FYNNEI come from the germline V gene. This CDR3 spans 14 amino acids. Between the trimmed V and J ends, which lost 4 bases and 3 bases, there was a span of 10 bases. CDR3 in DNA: TGTGCCAGCAGTGTCCAGGGTTTCAATCAGCCCCAGCATTTT. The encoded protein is CASSVQGFNQPQHF.

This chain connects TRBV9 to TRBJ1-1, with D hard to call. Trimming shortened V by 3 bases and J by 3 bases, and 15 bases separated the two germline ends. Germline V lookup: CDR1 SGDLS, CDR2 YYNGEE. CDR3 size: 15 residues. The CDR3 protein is CASSARAFGDTEAFF. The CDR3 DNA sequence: TGTGCCAGCAGCGCCCGGGCTTTTGGGGACACTGAAGCTTTCTTT. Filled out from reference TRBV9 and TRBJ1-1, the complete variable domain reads DSGVTQTPKHLITATGQRVTLRCSPRSGDLSVYWYQQSLDQGLQFLIQYYNGEERAKGNILERFSAQQFPDLHSELNLSSLELGDSALYFCASSARAFGDTEAFFGQGTRLTVV.

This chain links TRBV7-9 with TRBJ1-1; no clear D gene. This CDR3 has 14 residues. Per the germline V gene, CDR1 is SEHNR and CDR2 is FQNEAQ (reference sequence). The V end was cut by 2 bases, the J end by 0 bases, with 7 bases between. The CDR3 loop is CASSLLRMNTEAFF. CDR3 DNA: TGTGCCAGCAGCTTATTACGGATGAACACTGAAGCTTTCTTT.

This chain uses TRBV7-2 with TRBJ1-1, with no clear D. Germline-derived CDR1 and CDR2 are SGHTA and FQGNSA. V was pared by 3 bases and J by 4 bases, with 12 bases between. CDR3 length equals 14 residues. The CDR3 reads CASSFSGWGTEAFF. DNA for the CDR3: TGTGCCAGCAGCTTTTCCGGTTGGGGCACTGAAGCTTTCTTT.